The entry below gives a single T cell receptor (beta chain) sequence along with its context. These data come from a study of blood T cell repertoires in COVID-19. As for the study in general: Whether acute or convalescent, the COVID-19 samples came from the United States, Italy and Spain. PBMCs, B-cell-depleted T cells, or T cells provided the cDNA or gDNA that made up the material.

In Seattle, patients joined the study during active infection and were tracked longitudinally. Germline loops: CDR1 SGDLS, CDR2 YYNGEE. The CDR3 spans 14 residues. V dropped 3 bases and J dropped 4 bases, with 13 bases sitting between them. Methods used by the authors: Amplified reference gene primers provided the basis for estimating nucleated cell counts. Some clones are missing from TCRdb's copy, which holds only in-frame ones; the method was immunoSEQ multiplex PCR. Clonal size and the V and J genes are those of that table, whereas D and trimming came from the DNA. The profile shows roughly 180,000 clones, 75% to 85% of them singletons.

The specimen was peripheral blood. V is TRBV9 and J is TRBJ2-5, with a tentative D call TRBD2 (6 bases). The clonotype originates from a woman aged 55 to 70 with COVID-19, enrolled during active disease. The chain's CDR3 is CASSGGVSGETQYF. The CDR3 region has the DNA TGTGCCAGCAGCGGGGGGGTCTCAGGAGAGACCCAGTACTTC.